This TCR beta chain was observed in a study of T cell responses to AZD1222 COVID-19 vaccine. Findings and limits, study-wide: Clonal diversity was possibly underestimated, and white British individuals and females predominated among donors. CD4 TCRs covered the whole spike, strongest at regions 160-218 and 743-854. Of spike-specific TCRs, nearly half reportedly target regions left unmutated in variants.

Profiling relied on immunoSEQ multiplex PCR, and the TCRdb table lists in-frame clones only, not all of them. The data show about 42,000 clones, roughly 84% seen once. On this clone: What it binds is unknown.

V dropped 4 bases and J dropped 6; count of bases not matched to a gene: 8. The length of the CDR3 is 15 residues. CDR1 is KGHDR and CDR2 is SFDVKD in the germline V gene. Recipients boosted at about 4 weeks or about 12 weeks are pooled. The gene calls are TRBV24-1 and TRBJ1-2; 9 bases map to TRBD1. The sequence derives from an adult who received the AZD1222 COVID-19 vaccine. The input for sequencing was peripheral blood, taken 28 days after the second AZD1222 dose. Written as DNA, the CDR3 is TGTGCCACCAGTGAGGTACCGGACAGGGGCCATGGCTACACCTTC. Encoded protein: CATSEVPDRGHGYTF.